Detailed here is one TCR beta chain. This clonotype was counted at least ten times. What this receptor recognizes is not known. Base qualities are missing; no much larger clone stands one base away. The protocol used for the library was multiplex PCR. Sequencing was performed on an Illumina HiSeq 4000. To build TCR beta libraries, CDR3 regions were amplified by Arm-PCR using iRepertoire HTBI primers. Gel purification was performed on PCR products prior to sequencing. The authors' pipeline ran thus. A total of 60 to 80 TRBV and approximately 13 TRBJ segments were identified across samples and were used for gene usage analysis of CDR3 amino acid clonotypes. COPE and FqMerger were used to merge the filtered high-quality paired reads into contigs. BLAST was used to align contigs to IMGT TRBV, TRBD and TRBJ reference genes, and CDR3 was defined according to IMGT. Any clonotype with a frequency above 0.1% was classified as a highly expanded clone. Shannon entropy was used to measure repertoire diversity, and the Gini coefficient was used to measure V-J evenness. A clonotype found in more than one individual was treated as public. TCRdb reanalyzed the raw reads on its own, using fastp at Q25 for trimming and MiXCR for clone calling, and kept in-frame beta chains. Rows with a matching CDR3 protein are joined into one entry that keeps the most common DNA and genes. In this record, the V and J calls reflect TCRdb's handling and not the investigators' own analysis. Within this sample are roughly 450,000 distinct CDR3 sequences, with around 20% of them counted one time only. About 8.3% of the sample rests with the top ten.

Explained via the paper, the time point label denotes: persistent/refractory GD, antithyroid drugs over 5 years with positive TRAb. For both TCR sequencing and RNA sequencing, RNA was extracted from PBMCs in TRIzol. Graves' disease was diagnosed according to American Thyroid Association guidelines. Patients for the study were recruited at an endocrinology department in Xi'an, China. Each patient gave around 9 milliliters of peripheral blood, collected in an EDTA anticoagulant tube. Ficoll Paque Plus density gradient separation was used to isolate PBMCs, and no further T cell sorting was done. RNA quality was checked with an Agilent 2100 Bioanalyzer and agarose gel, and concentration with a NanoDrop 2000. This entry comes from a study of regulatory T cells in long-lasting Graves disease (dated by TCRdb to the early 2020s). Background on the whole study: Persistent Graves' disease was defined as persistently positive TSH receptor autoantibodies together with antithyroid drug treatment for over 5 years. Persistent Graves' disease patients were compared with newly diagnosed Graves' disease patients by peripheral blood TCR sequencing and RNA sequencing. The study was conducted in China and was registered as a clinical trial. A total of about 33 samples were covered by TCR sequencing, comprising approximately 13 persistent and approximately 20 newly diagnosed Graves' disease patients. Persistent Graves' disease patients in the clinical cohort had taken antithyroid drugs for approximately ten years on average. What the research found in general, with its limitations: Compared with newly diagnosed patients, patients with persistent Graves' disease had lower TCR Shannon entropy and fewer highly expanded clones, which suggests clonal expansion. Patients with persistent disease shared more public clonotypes (around 2,500) than newly diagnosed patients did (approximately 970). Persistent disease showed preferential use of TRBV28, TRBJ1-2 and TRBJ2-5, whereas newly diagnosed disease favored TRBV20-1 and TRBJ2-1. Sequencing and analysis were restricted to the TCR beta chain. Because the primary lesion, thyroid tissue, could not be accessed, the study looked at peripheral blood alone. The authors acknowledged the small sample size as a limitation that may reduce accuracy.

From the cysteine through the phenylalanine, the CDR3 covers 14 amino acids. Just the 42-base CDR3 DNA is kept, in frame starting at base 1. The trim is 3 bases for V and 5 bases for J, with a gap of 15 bases between the germline ends. CDR1 and CDR2, looked up from the germline V gene, are SGHRS and YFSETQ. The sequence was collected from a female donor with Graves disease. The V and J genes are TRBV5-1 and TRBJ2-7, with a weak D call of TRBD2 (5 bases match). The source material was peripheral blood mononuclear cells (PBMCs), sampled when the disease was refractory, from a patient treated with antithyroid drugs. The DNA sequence reads TGCGCCAGCAGCTCACTGCGAAACGGGGACGAGCAGTACTTC. Its protein is CASSSLRNGDEQYF.